This T cell receptor beta chain was identified in a study of T cells after yellow fever vaccination (dated by TCRdb to about 2019). With regard to the full study: The SMART-Seq v4 Ultra Low Input RNA kit was used to prepare libraries from fractions with low cell numbers. To follow T-cell clones before and after primary and booster YFV17D yellow fever vaccination, bulk TCR alpha and beta repertoires were sequenced over time. The cohort comprised two healthy male donors, one aged 18 to 30 and one aged 30 to 40 years. Blood was collected at multiple timepoints before and after primary and secondary immunization, and bulk PBMC replicates and cell subsets were isolated.

Here is what the overall study found, with its caveats: Because abundant contaminating clonotypes from the bulk population could be contained in FACS-sorted repertoires, computational filtering was required. The secondary T-cell response was weaker than the primary response but faster, peaking on day 5 instead of day 15. Only a couple of donors were included in the study, so the extent to which the findings can be generalized is limited. Most clones expanded after primary vaccination were re-detected after the booster (around 96% of CD4 and more than 70% of CD8), suggesting broad memory maintenance. A small fraction of clonotypes showed up in both the CD4 and CD8 compartments, probably as a result of convergent recombination.

V is cut by 2 bases and J by 8 bases, and the space between the germline ends is 15 bases. The CDR3 goes from the cysteine to the phenylalanine over 14 residues. Of the read, only the CDR3 DNA is kept; its 42 bases are in frame from base 1. Comment on this clonotype: Its target antigen remains unknown. No base quality values were provided; no much bigger clone lies one nucleotide off.

TCR cDNA was synthesized by 5'RACE template switching, which introduced a universal primer site and unique molecular identifiers. Priming for cDNA synthesis came from both the TCR alpha and TCR beta constant segments. Library amplification used two PCR steps, and the second PCR step added sample barcodes and sequencing adapters. Sequencing of libraries was done on Illumina HiSeq 2500 (2x100 bp) or NovaSeq (2x150 bp). For the original study's pipeline: Demultiplexing of reads and collapsing into UMI consensus sequences were performed with MIGEC, and V(D)J alignment was carried out with MiXCR. Clonotypes responding to the vaccine were identified with edgeR on replicate PBMC samples, with the criteria of FDR below 0.01 and a log2 fold change above 5 up to day 15. Bulk clonotypes were assigned CD4 or CD8 identity according to which sequenced CD4 or CD8 repertoire held them at higher abundance. TCRdb ran its own pipeline on the public reads, namely fastp trimming at Q25 and MiXCR clone calling, and kept in-frame beta chains. Records with the same CDR3 protein are collapsed into one entry carrying the most frequent genes and DNA. The V and J calls follow TCRdb's processing rather than the paper's. Within this sample are a few hundred thousand distinct CDR3 sequences, with approximately 8% of them counted one time only. The ten most abundant clones make up approximately 18% of the sample.

The sample's treatment or condition label is to be understood as: live attenuated yellow fever vaccine strain. Two biological replicates of bulk PBMCs were collected at each blood-draw timepoint. A standard Ficoll-Paque protocol was used to isolate PBMCs from peripheral blood. TriZol was used to extract RNA from bulk PBMCs, from CD4 and CD8 fractions, and from dextramer-positive and dextramer-negative fractions. This specimen consisted of PBMCs, obtained about 41 days after the first yellow fever vaccination. This TCR derives from a man younger than 35 who received the YFV17D yellow fever vaccine. The chain couples TRBV12-3 or TRBV12-4 to TRBJ1-2; no D gene call is confident. The nucleotides read TGTGCCAGCAGTTTAAATGCTGGCTTTTGGGGCTACACCTTC. It translates to CASSLNAGFWGYTF.